A selection of T cell receptor beta chains follows, all from one sample in a study of blood T cell repertoires in COVID-19. Profiling relied on immunoSEQ multiplex PCR, and the TCRdb table lists in-frame clones only, not all of them. The profile shows 93,000 or so clones, more than 80% of them singletons. Sequenced sample: peripheral blood. The receptor set was obtained from a woman aged 55-70 years with acute or convalescent COVID-19. Both conserved end residues are trimmed from each CDR3. Expanded clones are given a class, and other clones once, few, many or no size at all.

>TRBV7-3|TRBJ2-2|-
ASSLYGSNTGELF
>TRBV3-1/TRBV3-2|TRBJ1-2|-
ASSQGTHRDNHGYT
>TRBV3-1/TRBV3-2|TRBJ2-1|-
ASSQGLAGGRRNEQF
>TRBV5-4|TRBJ2-2|-
ASSLGGLGTGELF
>TRBV24-1|TRBJ1-5|-
ATSDMGAPDQPQH
>TRBV5-1|TRBJ2-1|-
ASSRSGGAYNEQF
>TRBV7-9|TRBJ1-3|-
ASSSTGQVFSGNTIY
>TRBV5-4|TRBJ1-3|once
ASSYTGVTGNTIY
>TRBV4-1|TRBJ2-1|-
ASSPRLGPYNEQF
>TRBV5-1|TRBJ2-3|-
ASSLGMAASTDTQY
>TRBV18|TRBJ2-4|-
ASSPRAGEGTKNIQY
>TRBV5-1|TRBJ1-4|-
ASSPEGFLRENEKLF
>TRBV25-1|TRBJ2-3|-
ATRDYSSTDTQY
>TRBV3-1/TRBV3-2|TRBJ2-7|-
ASSQEGQGSSYEQY
>TRBV6-5|TRBJ1-2|-
ASRGQFLGYGYT
>TRBV5-1|TRBJ2-2|-
ASSLGQGGGELF
>TRBV3-1/TRBV3-2|TRBJ2-7|-
ASSYGQGGEQY
>TRBV18|TRBJ1-2|-
ASSGQGYGYT
>TRBV24-1|TRBJ1-5|-
ATSDSTRGVNQPQH
>TRBV19|TRBJ2-3|once
ASSIGWRESDTQY
>TRBV3-1/TRBV3-2|TRBJ1-2|-
ASSLRTGVHGYT
>TRBV6-5|TRBJ2-5|-
ASRLTAGEETQY